The next 30 T cell receptor beta chains were all read from a single sample in a study of shared clonotypes between healthy human individuals. This table comes from immunoSEQ multiplex PCR, and its TCRdb copy is limited to in-frame clones, with some not included. Altogether roughly 500,000 clones are present, about 95% being singletons, with the ten largest covering 0.055% to 0.075%. The source material was naive CD4+ T cells sorted from blood. As for subset: CD45RA+ positively selected. These receptors were collected from a woman between 25 and 40 years old in good health.

This clone was counted a single time. The V and J genes are TRBV10-1 and TRBJ2-7; D tentatively reads TRBD1 or TRBD2 (5 bases each). Trimming left V 0 bases short and J 7 bases short, with 10 bases between. CDR1 is WNHNN, CDR2 SYGVQD, per germline (reference sequence). This CDR3 comprises 13 residues. CDR3 in DNA: TGCGCCAGCAGTGAGTCGGGGGTGGGGGAGCAGTACTTC. This codes for CASSESGVGEQYF.

The rearrangement links TRBV7-9 to TRBJ2-3; unclear D gene. Trimming left V 4 bases short and J 7 bases short, with 12 bases between. Germline CDR1 SEHNR, CDR2 FQNEAQ (reference sequence). The CDR3 totals 13 residues. The CDR3 DNA reads TGTGCCAGCAGCTCCAGTATCATCTATACGCAGTATTTT. This sequence encodes CASSSSIIYTQYF.

This clone was picked up a small number of times. CDR3 in amino acids: CASSQVQGIITGELFF. CDR3 sequence (DNA): TGCGCCAGCAGCCAAGTGCAGGGCATTATCACCGGGGAGCTGTTTTTT. The chain employs TRBV4-1 and TRBJ2-2; tentatively, D is TRBD1 (5 bases). Germline assignment: CDR1 MGHRA and CDR2 YSYEKL. The ends were cut back, 1 base at V and 4 bases at J, with 13 bases in the middle. The CDR3 is 16 amino acids.

This chain links TRBV10-2 with TRBJ1-1; D uncertain. This CDR3 is built from 12 residues. Trimming cost V 3 bases and J 0 bases, with 2 bases left between them. CDR1 and CDR2 from the germline V gene are WSHSY and SAAADI. The CDR3 DNA is TGCGCCAGCAGTGAATTGAACACTGAAGCTTTCTTT. Translating it yields CASSELNTEAFF.

The chain joins TRBV28 to TRBJ2-3; 13 positions match TRBD2. In germline, CDR1 is MDHEN, CDR2 SYDVKM. V lost 8 bases, J lost 3 bases, and 8 bases stayed unmatched. CDR3 size: 16 residues. This chain's CDR3 is CASQPEGLAGTDTQYF. DNA of the CDR3: TGTGCCAGCCAACCCGAGGGACTAGCGGGAACAGATACGCAGTATTTT.

Remarks on this clone: Additional DNA sequences in this sample encode the identical CDR3. This chain uses TRBV5-1 with TRBJ2-7; 10 nucleotides match TRBD2. CDR1 is SGHRS, CDR2 YFSETQ, per germline. This CDR3 spans 16 amino acids. V lost 5 bases and J lost 5; bases outside the gene matches: 13. DNA for the CDR3: TGCGCCAGCAGTCCGCCCGGACTAGCGGCAGCCCACGAGCAGTACTTC. Translated, it gives CASSPPGLAAAHEQYF.

The chain couples TRBV30 to TRBJ2-2, with TRBD2 matching 8 bases. This CDR3 has 14 residues. Germline values: CDR1 GTSNPN, CDR2 SVGIG (reference sequence). CDR3 protein: CASKRAGDTGELFF. In DNA form, the CDR3 reads TGTGCATCAAAGAGAGCGGGAGACACCGGGGAGCTGTTTTTT.

V is TRBV13 and J is TRBJ2-2; TRBD1 might be the D (5 bases). This CDR3 is built from 13 residues. CDR1 and CDR2 (germline): PRHDT, FYEKMQ (reference sequence). Trimming cost V 7 bases and J 4 bases, with 10 bases left between them. CDR3 loop: CASNEQGTGELFF. In DNA form, the CDR3 reads TGTGCCAGCAACGAGCAGGGCACCGGGGAGCTGTTTTTT.

The chain couples TRBV19 to TRBJ2-7, with D perhaps TRBD1 (6 bases). The CDR3 has 13 residues. The germline V gene has CDR1 LNHDA and CDR2 SQIVND (reference sequence). Trimming cost V 6 bases and J 4 bases, with 13 bases left between them. CDR3 amino acids: CASSIPQGYEQYF. The CDR3 nucleotides read TGTGCCAGTAGCATTCCCCAGGGGTACGAGCAGTACTTC.

This clone was detected once. The rearrangement joins TRBV27 to TRBJ2-5; perhaps TRBD2 as D (6 bases). The DNA end favors TRBJ2-7, so the J call may be wrong. The CDR3 has 15 residues. Germline values: CDR1 MNHEY, CDR2 SMNVEV (reference sequence). The CDR3 is CASSLSSGGLGEQYF. CDR3 DNA: TGTGCCAGCAGTTTATCTAGCGGAGGGCTAGGCGAGCAGTACTTC.

The chain is built from TRBV6-6 and TRBJ1-4, with D uncertain. Germline V gives CDR1 MNHNY, CDR2 SVGAGI (reference sequence). V dropped 8 bases and J dropped 7 bases, with 17 bases sitting between them. This CDR3 contains 14 residues. This CDR3 is CASFEPFRGEKLFF. The CDR3 DNA reads TGTGCCAGCTTTGAGCCCTTCCGAGGTGAAAAACTGTTTTTT.

The CDR3 sequence is CASSLDPVAGGKEQYF. The CDR3, as DNA: TGTGCCAGCAGCTTAGATCCGGTAGCGGGAGGGAAAGAGCAGTACTTC. This sequence joins TRBV7-2 and TRBJ2-7, with 11 bases matching TRBD2. Germline V CDR1 and CDR2: SGHTA, FQGNSA. Trimming took 1 base from V and 7 from J; bases not matched to a gene: 9. The CDR3 sequence is 16 residues long.

V and J are TRBV6-1 and TRBJ1-1; no firm D call. The germline V and J ends were trimmed by 9 bases and 5 bases, with 10 bases remaining between them. Germline CDR1 is MNHNS and CDR2 is SASEGT. The CDR3 is 11 amino acids. The CDR3 region is CARLPDTEAFF. The CDR3, as DNA: TGTGCCAGATTGCCAGATACTGAAGCTTTCTTT.

The chain joins TRBV4-1 to TRBJ1-1, with D tentatively TRBD1 (5 bases). The V and J ends lost 0 bases and 5 bases respectively, with 13 bases between them. Germline V gene data show CDR1 as MGHRA and CDR2 as YSYEKL. This CDR3 contains 15 residues. The CDR3 loop reads CASSQDNKGRTEAFF. The CDR3 bases are TGCGCCAGCAGCCAAGATAATAAGGGGCGGACTGAAGCTTTCTTT.

Concerning this clone: The junction departs from the called germline gene at one end, perhaps through a read error. This rearrangement joins TRBV20-1 to TRBJ1-2; a possible D gene is TRBD1 (6 bases). The CDR3 length is 11 residues. Germline CDR1 and CDR2: DFQATT and SNEGSKA (reference sequence). The chain's CDR3 is CSPPSTTGRVF. CDR3 nucleotide sequence: TGCAGTCCCCCCTCAACCACAGGGCGCGTCTTC.

The chain is built from TRBV5-1 and TRBJ2-2; D call uncertain. Germline CDR1 is SGHRS and CDR2 is YFSETQ. With 6 bases removed from V and 6 bases from J, the gap between germline ends came to 21 bases. The CDR3 contains 16 residues. CDR3 protein: CASTLEVQATSGELFF. The DNA for the CDR3 is TGCGCCAGCACCCTCGAAGTCCAAGCGACATCCGGGGAGCTGTTTTTT.

The chain combines TRBV7-9 with TRBJ2-2; D not certain. Trimming removed 2 bases at V and 0 bases at J, with 10 bases between. Looked up from germline, CDR1 is SEHNR and CDR2 is FQNEAQ (reference sequence). The CDR3 has 16 amino acids. The CDR3 reads CASSLLGGTNTGELFF. The CDR3 DNA is TGTGCCAGCAGCTTACTTGGCGGTACGAACACCGGGGAGCTGTTTTTT.

The chain joins TRBV28 to TRBJ1-5, with no clear D. V gave up 3 bases and J gave up 0 bases, with 6 bases separating them. The germline CDR1 and CDR2 sequences are MDHEN and SYDVKM. The CDR3 runs to 14 residues. The CDR3 DNA is TGTGCCAGCAGTTTTCGGGGTAGCAATCAGCCCCAGCATTTT. Encoded protein: CASSFRGSNQPQHF.

The chain employs TRBV25-1 and TRBJ2-5; 12 positions agree with TRBD2. The CDR3 contains 14 residues. In germline, CDR1 is MGHDK, CDR2 SYGVNS. V lost 4 bases, J lost 5 bases, and 2 bases stayed unmatched. DNA of the CDR3: TGTGCCAGCAGTGTTCTAGCGGGAGGGGAGACCCAGTACTTC. Translating it yields CASSVLAGGETQYF.

The genes are TRBV14 and TRBJ1-1, with D possibly being TRBD1 (6 bases). The CDR3 loop spans 15 amino acids. Trimming removed 2 bases at V and 4 bases at J, with 14 bases between. Germline V lookup: CDR1 SGHDN, CDR2 FVKESK. This chain's CDR3 is CASSQTTGAFTEAFF. The CDR3 DNA sequence: TGTGCCAGCAGCCAAACGACAGGCGCTTTCACTGAAGCTTTCTTT.

This chain links TRBV5-6 with TRBJ2-3; 9 nucleotides align to TRBD2. The CDR3 contains 15 residues. Germline values: CDR1 SGHDT, CDR2 YYEEEE. J gave up 0 bases and V 3 bases, and 2 bases lay outside the gene matches. This CDR3 is CASSSLAGSTDTQYF. The CDR3, as DNA: TGTGCCAGCAGCTCCCTAGCGGGGAGCACAGATACGCAGTATTTT. The whole variable domain, remainder taken from reference TRBV5-6 and TRBJ2-3, is DAGVTQSPTHLIKTRGQQVTLRCSPKSGHDTVSWYQQALGQGPQFIFQYYEEEERQRGNFPDRFSGHQFPNYSSELNVNALLLGDSALYLCASSSLAGSTDTQYFGPGTRLTVL.

The chain employs TRBV29-1 and TRBJ2-1, with 7 nucleotides matching TRBD2. V lost 8 bases to trimming and J lost 5 bases; unmatched junction nucleotides: 15. The CDR3 sequence is 15 residues long. CDR1 is SQVTM and CDR2 is ANQGSEA in the germline V gene. DNA of the CDR3: TGCAGCCCTTTGAGTCCTAGCGGAGGGCACAATGAGCAGTTCTTC. This gives the protein CSPLSPSGGHNEQFF.

The chain combines TRBV14 with TRBJ2-7, with 9 bases lining up with TRBD1. Per germline, CDR1 SGHDN and CDR2 FVKESK. The CDR3 is 16 amino acids. The trim removed 3 bases at V and 7 bases at J, leaving 13 bases unmatched. Written as DNA, the CDR3 is TGTGCCAGCAGCCACGCTCCGGGACAGGGTCATCAGGAGCAGTACTTC. Translated, it gives CASSHAPGQGHQEQYF.

The chain links TRBV6-6 to TRBJ1-2; 11 bases match TRBD1. CDR1 and CDR2 (germline): MNHNY, SVGAGI (reference sequence). The V segment lost 6 bases and the J segment 2 bases; nucleotides outside the gene matches: 5. This CDR3 is built from 15 residues. The CDR3: CASRDRGRANYGYTF. The CDR3 DNA is TGTGCCAGCAGGGACAGGGGGCGGGCGAACTATGGCTACACCTTC.

The chain recombines TRBV5-1 with TRBJ2-7, with 12 bases matching TRBD2. Trimming cost V 0 bases and J 6 bases; bases outside gene matches: 4. The CDR3 has 15 amino acids. Germline V lookup: CDR1 SGHRS, CDR2 YFSETQ. The CDR3 spells CASSLGTSGMPEQYF. The CDR3 coding sequence is TGCGCCAGCAGCTTGGGGACTAGCGGGATGCCCGAGCAGTACTTC. Combining the CDR3 with reference TRBV5-1 and TRBJ2-7 gives the whole variable domain KAGVTQTPRYLIKTRGQQVTLSCSPISGHRSVSWYQQTPGQGLQFLFEYFSETQRNKGNFPGRFSGRQFSNSRSEMNVSTLELGDSALYLCASSLGTSGMPEQYFGPGTRLTVT.

J is TRBJ1-5 and V is TRBV5-6; D remains ambiguous. V was cut by 2 bases and J by 0 bases, with 9 bases left in between. The germline V gene has CDR1 SGHDT and CDR2 YYEEEE. The CDR3 covers 15 residues. The CDR3 region is CASSFGQFSNQPQHF. In DNA form, the CDR3 reads TGTGCCAGCAGCTTCGGGCAGTTTAGCAATCAGCCCCAGCATTTT. The complete variable domain, with remaining parts taken from reference TRBV5-6 and TRBJ1-5, reads DAGVTQSPTHLIKTRGQQVTLRCSPKSGHDTVSWYQQALGQGPQFIFQYYEEEERQRGNFPDRFSGHQFPNYSSELNVNALLLGDSALYLCASSFGQFSNQPQHFGDGTRLSIL.

The gene calls are TRBV28 and TRBJ1-1; 10 nucleotides line up with TRBD1. Germline V gene data show CDR1 as MDHEN and CDR2 as SYDVKM. The V gene end was trimmed by 4 bases and the J gene end by 3 bases; junction bases not matched to a gene: 8. The CDR3 length is 16 residues. The CDR3 loop reads CASSSIDGTGDTEAFF. The CDR3 DNA follows: TGTGCCAGCAGTTCCATTGACGGGACAGGGGACACTGAAGCTTTCTTT.

This chain links TRBV18 with TRBJ1-1; 7 positions agree with TRBD1. V lost 3 bases and J lost 3; bases outside the gene matches: 10. Germline CDR1 and CDR2: KGHSH and LQKENI. This CDR3 has 16 amino acids. This CDR3 reads CASSPYRSGGDTEAFF. CDR3 nucleotides: TGTGCCAGCTCACCTTACCGATCAGGGGGAGACACTGAAGCTTTCTTT.

The chain links TRBV4-1 to TRBJ1-5; TRBD1 agrees at 9 bases. The V and J ends lost 1 base and 2 bases, in that order; junction bases with no gene match: 6. The CDR3 length is 17 residues. Germline V gene sequence: CDR1 MGHRA, CDR2 YSYEKL. CDR3 coding DNA: TGCGCCAGCAGCCAAGTCAACAGGGGGCGCGGCAATCAGCCCCAGCATTTT. Amino acid sequence: CASSQVNRGRGNQPQHF.

CDR3 bases: TGTGCCAGCAGCTTGTACCCAGTTAGCGGGAGTTTGTACAATGAGCAGTTCTTC. Residues: CASSLYPVSGSLYNEQFF. The chain recombines TRBV5-8 with TRBJ2-1; 9 bases map to TRBD2. Germline values: CDR1 SGHTS, CDR2 YDEGEE. The CDR3 loop spans 18 amino acids. The J segment lost 4 bases and the V segment lost 1 base, leaving 12 bases of the junction unmatched. The variable domain in full, completed from reference TRBV5-8 and TRBJ2-1, reads EAGVTQSPTHLIKTRGQQATLRCSPISGHTSVYWYQQALGLGLQFLLWYDEGEERNRGNFPPRFSGRQFPNYSSELNVNALELEDSALYLCASSLYPVSGSLYNEQFFGPGTRLTVL.